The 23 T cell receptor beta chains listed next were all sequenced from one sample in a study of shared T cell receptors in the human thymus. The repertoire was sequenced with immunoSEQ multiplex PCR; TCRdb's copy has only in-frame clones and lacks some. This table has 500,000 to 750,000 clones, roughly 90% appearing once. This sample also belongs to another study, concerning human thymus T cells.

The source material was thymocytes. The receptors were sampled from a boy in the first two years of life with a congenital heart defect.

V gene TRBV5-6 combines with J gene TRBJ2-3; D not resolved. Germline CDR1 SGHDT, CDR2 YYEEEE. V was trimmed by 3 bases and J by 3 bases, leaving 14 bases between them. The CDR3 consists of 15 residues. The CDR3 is CASSSRHQGTDTQYF. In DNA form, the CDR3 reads TGTGCCAGCAGCTCAAGACACCAAGGAACAGATACGCAGTATTTT. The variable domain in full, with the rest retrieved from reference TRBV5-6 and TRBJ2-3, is DAGVTQSPTHLIKTRGQQVTLRCSPKSGHDTVSWYQQALGQGPQFIFQYYEEEERQRGNFPDRFSGHQFPNYSSELNVNALLLGDSALYLCASSSRHQGTDTQYFGPGTRLTVL.

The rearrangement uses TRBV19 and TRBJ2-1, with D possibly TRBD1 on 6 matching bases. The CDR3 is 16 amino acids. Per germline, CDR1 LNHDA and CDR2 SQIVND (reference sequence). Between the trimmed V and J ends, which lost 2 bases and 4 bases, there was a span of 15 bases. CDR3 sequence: CASSISYTGTYNEQFF. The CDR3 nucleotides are TGTGCCAGTAGTATATCGTACACAGGGACATACAATGAGCAGTTCTTC.

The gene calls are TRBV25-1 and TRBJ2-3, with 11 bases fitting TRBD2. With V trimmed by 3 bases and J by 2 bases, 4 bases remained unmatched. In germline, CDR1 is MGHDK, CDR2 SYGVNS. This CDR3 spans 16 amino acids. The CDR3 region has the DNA TGTGCCAGCAGTGATTCGGGACTAGCGGACACAGATACGCAGTATTTT. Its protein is CASSDSGLADTDTQYF.

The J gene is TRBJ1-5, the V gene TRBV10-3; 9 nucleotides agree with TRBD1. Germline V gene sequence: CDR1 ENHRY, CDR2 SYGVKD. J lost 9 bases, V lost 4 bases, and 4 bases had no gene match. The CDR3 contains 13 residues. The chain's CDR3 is CAISGTGDWPQHF. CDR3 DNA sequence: TGTGCCATCAGTGGGACAGGGGACTGGCCCCAGCATTTT.

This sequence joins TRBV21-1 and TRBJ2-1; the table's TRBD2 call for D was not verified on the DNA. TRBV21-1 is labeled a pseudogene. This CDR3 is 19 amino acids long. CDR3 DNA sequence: TGTGCCAGCAGCACCAGTAAGGGGACGGCGGGGGTCGCCTACAATGAGCAGTTCTTC. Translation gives CASSTSKGTAGVAYNEQFF.

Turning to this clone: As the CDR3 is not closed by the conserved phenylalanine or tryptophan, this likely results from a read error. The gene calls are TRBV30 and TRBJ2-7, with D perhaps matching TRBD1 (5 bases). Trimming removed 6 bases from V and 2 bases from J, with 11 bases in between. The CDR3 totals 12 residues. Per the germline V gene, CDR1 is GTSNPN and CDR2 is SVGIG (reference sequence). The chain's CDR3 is CACQRGTYEQYL. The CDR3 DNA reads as TGTGCCTGCCAAAGGGGAACCTACGAGCAGTACCTC.

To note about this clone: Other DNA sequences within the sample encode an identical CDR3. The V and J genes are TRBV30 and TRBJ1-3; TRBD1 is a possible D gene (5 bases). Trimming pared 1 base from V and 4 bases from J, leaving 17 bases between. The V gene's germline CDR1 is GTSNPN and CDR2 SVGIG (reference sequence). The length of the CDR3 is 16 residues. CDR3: CAWSETTALSGNTIYF. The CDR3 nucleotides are TGTGCCTGGAGTGAAACGACAGCGCTCTCCGGAAACACCATATATTTT.

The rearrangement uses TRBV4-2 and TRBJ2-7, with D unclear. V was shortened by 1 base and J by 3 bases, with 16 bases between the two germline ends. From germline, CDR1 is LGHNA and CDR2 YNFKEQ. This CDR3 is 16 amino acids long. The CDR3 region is CASSQGRGHENYEQYF. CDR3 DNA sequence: TGTGCCAGCAGCCAAGGGCGTGGGCATGAAAACTACGAGCAGTACTTC.

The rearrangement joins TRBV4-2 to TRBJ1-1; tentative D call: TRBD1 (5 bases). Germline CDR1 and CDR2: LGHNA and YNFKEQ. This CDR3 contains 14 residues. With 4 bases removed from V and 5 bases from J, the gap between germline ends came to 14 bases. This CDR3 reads CASSPDGGWTEAFF. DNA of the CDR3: TGTGCCAGCAGCCCCGACGGGGGATGGACTGAAGCTTTCTTT.

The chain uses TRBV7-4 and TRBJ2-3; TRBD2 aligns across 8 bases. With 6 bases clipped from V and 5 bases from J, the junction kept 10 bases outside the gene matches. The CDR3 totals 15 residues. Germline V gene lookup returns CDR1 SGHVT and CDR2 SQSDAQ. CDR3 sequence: CASRGRQGTRDTQYF. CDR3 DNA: TGTGCCAGCAGGGGCCGGCAGGGGACTAGAGATACGCAGTATTTT.

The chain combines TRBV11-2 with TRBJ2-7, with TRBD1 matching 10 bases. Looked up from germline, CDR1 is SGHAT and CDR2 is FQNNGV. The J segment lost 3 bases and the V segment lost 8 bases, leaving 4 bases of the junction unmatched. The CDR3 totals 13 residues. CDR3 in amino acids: CASRRTGGYEQYF. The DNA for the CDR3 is TGTGCCAGCCGTAGGACAGGGGGCTACGAGCAGTACTTC.

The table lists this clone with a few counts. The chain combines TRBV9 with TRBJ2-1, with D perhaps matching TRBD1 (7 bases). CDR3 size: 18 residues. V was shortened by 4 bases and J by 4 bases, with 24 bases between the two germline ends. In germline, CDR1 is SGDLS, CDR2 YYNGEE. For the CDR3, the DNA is TGTGCCAGCAGCCCCAAAGGGGGCGGTAGCGGATTTTACAATGAGCAGTTCTTC. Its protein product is CASSPKGGGSGFYNEQFF.

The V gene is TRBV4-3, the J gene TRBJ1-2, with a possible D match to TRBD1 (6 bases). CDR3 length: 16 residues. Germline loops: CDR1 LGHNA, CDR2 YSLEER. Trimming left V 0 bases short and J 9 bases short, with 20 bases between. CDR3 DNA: TGCGCCAGCAGCCAAGACTCACCGGGACACCATAGGAGCTACACCTTC. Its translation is CASSQDSPGHHRSYTF.

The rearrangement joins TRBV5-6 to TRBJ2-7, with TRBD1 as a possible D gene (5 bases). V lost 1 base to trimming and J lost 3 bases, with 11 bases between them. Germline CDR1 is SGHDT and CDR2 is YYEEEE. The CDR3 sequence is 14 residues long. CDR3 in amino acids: CASSLKARGYEQYF. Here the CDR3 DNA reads TGTGCCAGCAGCTTGAAGGCAAGGGGCTACGAGCAGTACTTC.

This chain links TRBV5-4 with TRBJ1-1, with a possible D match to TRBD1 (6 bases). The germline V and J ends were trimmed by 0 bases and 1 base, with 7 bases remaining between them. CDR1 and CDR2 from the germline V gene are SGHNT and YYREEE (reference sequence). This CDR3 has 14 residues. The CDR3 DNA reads TGTGCCAGCAGCTTGGACAGGGCGAACACTGAAGCTTTCTTT. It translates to CASSLDRANTEAFF.

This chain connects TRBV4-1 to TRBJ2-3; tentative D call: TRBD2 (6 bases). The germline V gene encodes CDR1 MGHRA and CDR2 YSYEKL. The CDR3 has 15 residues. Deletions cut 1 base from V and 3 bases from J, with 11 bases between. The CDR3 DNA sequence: TGCGCCAGCAGCCAAGGGAGGGCTCCAACAGATACGCAGTATTTT. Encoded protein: CASSQGRAPTDTQYF.

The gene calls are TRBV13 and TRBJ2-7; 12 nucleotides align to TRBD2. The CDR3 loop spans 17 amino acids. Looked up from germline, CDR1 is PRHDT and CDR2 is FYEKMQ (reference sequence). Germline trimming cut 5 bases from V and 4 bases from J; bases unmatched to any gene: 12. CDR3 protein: CASSETSGRLPGYEQYF. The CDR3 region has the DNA TGTGCCAGCAGCGAAACTAGCGGGAGGCTCCCCGGGTACGAGCAGTACTTC.

As DNA, the CDR3 is TGTGCCTGGAAAAGTTCGGGATTATATGGCTACACCTTC. This translates into CAWKSSGLYGYTF. The V call is TRBV30, the J call TRBJ1-2, with no clear D. From germline, CDR1 is GTSNPN and CDR2 SVGIG (reference sequence). The V end lost 4 bases, the J end lost 5 bases, and 14 bases lay between the germline ends. The CDR3 totals 13 residues.

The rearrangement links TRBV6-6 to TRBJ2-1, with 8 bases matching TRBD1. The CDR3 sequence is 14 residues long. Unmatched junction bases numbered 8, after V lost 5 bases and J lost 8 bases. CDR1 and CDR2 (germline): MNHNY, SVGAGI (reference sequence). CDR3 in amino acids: CASSPRDRRDEQFF. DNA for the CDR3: TGTGCCAGCAGTCCTCGGGACAGGCGAGATGAGCAGTTCTTC.

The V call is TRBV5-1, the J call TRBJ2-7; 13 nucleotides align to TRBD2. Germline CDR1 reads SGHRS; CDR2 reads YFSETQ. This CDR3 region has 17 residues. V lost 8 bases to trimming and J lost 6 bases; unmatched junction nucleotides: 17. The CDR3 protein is CASQPRPGLAGKTEQYF. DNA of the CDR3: TGCGCCAGTCAACCCCGACCGGGACTAGCGGGAAAGACCGAGCAGTACTTC.

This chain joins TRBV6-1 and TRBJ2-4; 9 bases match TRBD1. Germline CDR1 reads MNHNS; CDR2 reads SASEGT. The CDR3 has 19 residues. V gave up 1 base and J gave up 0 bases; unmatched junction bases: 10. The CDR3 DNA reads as TGTGCCAGCAGTGAAGAAGGGACAGGGAGGACCATAGCCAAAAACATTCAGTACTTC. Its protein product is CASSEEGTGRTIAKNIQYF.

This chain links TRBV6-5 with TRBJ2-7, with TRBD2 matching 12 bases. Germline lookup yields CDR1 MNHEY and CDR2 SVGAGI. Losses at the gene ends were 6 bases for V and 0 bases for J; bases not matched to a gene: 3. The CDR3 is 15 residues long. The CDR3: CASRGTSGRSYEQYF. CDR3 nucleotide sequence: TGTGCCAGCAGAGGGACTAGCGGGCGCTCCTACGAGCAGTACTTC.

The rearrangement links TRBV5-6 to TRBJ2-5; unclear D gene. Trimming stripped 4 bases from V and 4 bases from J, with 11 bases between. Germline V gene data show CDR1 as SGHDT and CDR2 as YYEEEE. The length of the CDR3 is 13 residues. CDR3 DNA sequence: TGTGCCAGCAGCCCCTTGTCGGGAGAGACCCAGTACTTC. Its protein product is CASSPLSGETQYF.